This T cell receptor beta chain stems from a study of molecular identifiers for immune sequencing clone quantification. TCRdb re-called the PCR reads with MiXCR, one entry per CDR3 protein. The sample records around 320,000 distinct CDR3 sequences, about 22% being singletons. CDR1 and CDR2 from the germline V gene are SGHRS and YFSETQ. J lost 3 bases, V lost 4 bases, and 12 bases had no gene match. This CDR3 has 16 amino acids. Sequencing libraries of naive CD8 cells derived from around 20,000 to 1,000,000 sorted cells with 10%, 30% or 50% RNA. A CD8+CD4-CCR7+CD45RA+ gate was used to sort naive CD8 T cells. Study-wide results and caveats: More than 97% of effector molecules, versus under 1% of naive-cell molecules, belonged to clones above 20 RNA copies.

This clonotype was seen a few times. Its antigen is currently unknown. Sequences were obtained from naive CD8+ T cells from blood, with Jurkat cell RNA spiked in. As for subset: FACS-sorted CD8+CD4-CCR7+CD45RA+ naive T cells. The chain joins TRBV5-1 to TRBJ2-7, with TRBD2 matching over 8 bases. This TCR derives from a human donor in good health. Some libraries in this study had Jurkat cell RNA spiked in. The CDR3 loop is CASSGGTAGGGYEQYF. The DNA for the CDR3 is TGCGCCAGCAGCGGAGGGACTGCGGGGGGAGGCTACGAGCAGTACTTC.